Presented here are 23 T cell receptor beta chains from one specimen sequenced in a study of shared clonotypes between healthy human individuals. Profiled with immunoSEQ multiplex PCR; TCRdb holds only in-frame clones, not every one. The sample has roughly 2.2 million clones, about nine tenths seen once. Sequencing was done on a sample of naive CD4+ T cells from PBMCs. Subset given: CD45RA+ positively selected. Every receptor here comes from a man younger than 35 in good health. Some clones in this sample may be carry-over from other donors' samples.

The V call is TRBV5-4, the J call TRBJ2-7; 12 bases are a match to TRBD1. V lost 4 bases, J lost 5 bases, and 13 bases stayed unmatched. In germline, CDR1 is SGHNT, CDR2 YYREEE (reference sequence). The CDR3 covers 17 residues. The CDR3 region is CASSHRDRGRLRNEQYF. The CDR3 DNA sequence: TGTGCCAGCAGCCACCGGGACAGGGGGCGTTTGAGAAACGAGCAGTACTTC.

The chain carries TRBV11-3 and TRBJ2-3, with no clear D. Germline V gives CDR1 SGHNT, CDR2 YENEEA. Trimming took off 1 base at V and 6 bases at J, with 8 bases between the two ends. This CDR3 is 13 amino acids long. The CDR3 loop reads CASSLVLEDTQYF. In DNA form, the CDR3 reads TGTGCCAGCAGCTTAGTGTTAGAGGATACGCAGTATTTT.

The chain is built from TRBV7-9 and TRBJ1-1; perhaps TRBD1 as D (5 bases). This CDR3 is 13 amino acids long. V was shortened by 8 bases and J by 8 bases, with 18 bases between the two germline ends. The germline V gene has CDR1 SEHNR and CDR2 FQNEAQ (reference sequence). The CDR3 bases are TGTGCCAGCGGACTTTTGGGACGCGAGGAAGCTTTCTTT. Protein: CASGLLGREEAFF.

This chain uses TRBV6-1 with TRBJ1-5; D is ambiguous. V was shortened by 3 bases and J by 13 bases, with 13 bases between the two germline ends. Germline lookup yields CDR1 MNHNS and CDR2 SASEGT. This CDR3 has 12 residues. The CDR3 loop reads CASSDGGDGQHF. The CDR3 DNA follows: TGTGCCAGCAGTGATGGCGGGGATGGTCAGCATTTT.

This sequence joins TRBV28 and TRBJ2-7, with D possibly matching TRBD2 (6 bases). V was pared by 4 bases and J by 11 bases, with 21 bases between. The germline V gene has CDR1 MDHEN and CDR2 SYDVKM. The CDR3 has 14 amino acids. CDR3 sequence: CASSSGTLPWGEYF. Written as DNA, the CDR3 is TGTGCCAGCAGTTCCGGGACTCTACCTTGGGGGGAGTACTTC.

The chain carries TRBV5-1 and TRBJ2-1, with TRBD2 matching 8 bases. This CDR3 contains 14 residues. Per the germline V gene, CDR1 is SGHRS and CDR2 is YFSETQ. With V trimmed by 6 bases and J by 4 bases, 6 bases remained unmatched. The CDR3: CASKESSGYNEQFF. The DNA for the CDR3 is TGCGCCAGCAAGGAGTCTAGCGGGTACAATGAGCAGTTCTTC.

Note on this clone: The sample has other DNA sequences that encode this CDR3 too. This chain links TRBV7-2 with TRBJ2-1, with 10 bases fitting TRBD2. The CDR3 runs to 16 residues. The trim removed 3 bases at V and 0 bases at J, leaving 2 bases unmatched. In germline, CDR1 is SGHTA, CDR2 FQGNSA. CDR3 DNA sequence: TGTGCCAGCAGCTTGGGACTAGCGAGCTCCTACAATGAGCAGTTCTTC. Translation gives CASSLGLASSYNEQFF.

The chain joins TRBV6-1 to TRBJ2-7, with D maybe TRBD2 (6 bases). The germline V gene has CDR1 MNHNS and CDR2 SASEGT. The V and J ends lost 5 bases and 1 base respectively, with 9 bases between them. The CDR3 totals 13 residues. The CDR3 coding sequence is TGTGCCAGCAGTACGGGACTGTCCTACGAGCAGTACTTC. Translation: CASSTGLSYEQYF.

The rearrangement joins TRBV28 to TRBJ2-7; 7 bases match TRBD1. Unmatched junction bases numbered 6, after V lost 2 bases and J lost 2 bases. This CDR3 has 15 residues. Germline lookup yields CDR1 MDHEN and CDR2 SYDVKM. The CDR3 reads CASSLKGQATYEQYF. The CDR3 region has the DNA TGTGCCAGCAGTTTAAAAGGACAGGCGACCTACGAGCAGTACTTC.

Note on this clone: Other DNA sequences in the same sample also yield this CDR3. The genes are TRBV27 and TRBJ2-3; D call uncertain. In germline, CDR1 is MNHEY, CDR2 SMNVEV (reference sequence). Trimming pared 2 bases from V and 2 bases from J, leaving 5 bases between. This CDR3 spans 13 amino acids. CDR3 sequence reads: CASSLLITDTQYF. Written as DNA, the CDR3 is TGTGCCAGCAGTTTACTAATCACAGATACGCAGTATTTT.

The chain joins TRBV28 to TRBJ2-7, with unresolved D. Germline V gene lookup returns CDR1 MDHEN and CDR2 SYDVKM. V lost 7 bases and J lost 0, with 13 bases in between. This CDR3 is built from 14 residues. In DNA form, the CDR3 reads TGTGCCAGCACCCCAGTCCCGAGCTCCTACGAGCAGTACTTC. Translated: CASTPVPSSYEQYF.

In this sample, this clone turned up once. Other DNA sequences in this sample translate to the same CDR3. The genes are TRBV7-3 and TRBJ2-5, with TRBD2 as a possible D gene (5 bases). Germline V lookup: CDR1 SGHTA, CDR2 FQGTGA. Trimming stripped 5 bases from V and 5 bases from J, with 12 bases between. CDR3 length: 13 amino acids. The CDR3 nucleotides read TGTGCCAGCAGCCCACCGGGGTCGGAGACCCAGTACTTC. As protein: CASSPPGSETQYF.

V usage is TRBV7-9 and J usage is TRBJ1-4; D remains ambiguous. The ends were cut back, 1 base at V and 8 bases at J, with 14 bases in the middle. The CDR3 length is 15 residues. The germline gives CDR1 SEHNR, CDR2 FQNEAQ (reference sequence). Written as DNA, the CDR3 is TGTGCCAGCAGCTTAGAAGGAGGGAAGGTAGAAAAACTGTTTTTT. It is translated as CASSLEGGKVEKLFF.

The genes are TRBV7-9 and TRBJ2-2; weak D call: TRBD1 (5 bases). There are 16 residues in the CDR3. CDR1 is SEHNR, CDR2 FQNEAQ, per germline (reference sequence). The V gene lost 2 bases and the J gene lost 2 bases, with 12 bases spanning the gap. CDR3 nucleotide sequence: TGTGCCAGCAGCTTACTCGGGCAGGGCAACACCGGGGAGCTGTTTTTT. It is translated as CASSLLGQGNTGELFF.

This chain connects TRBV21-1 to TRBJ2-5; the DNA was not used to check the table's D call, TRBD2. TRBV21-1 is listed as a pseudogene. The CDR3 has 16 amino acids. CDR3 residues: CASSKAPRSHQETQYF. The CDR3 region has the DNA TGTGCCAGCAGCAAAGCTCCTAGGTCACACCAAGAGACCCAGTACTTC.

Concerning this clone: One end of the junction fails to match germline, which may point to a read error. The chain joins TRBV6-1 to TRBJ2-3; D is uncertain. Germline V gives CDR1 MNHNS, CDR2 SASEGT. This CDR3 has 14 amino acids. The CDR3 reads CASSEGQFTDTLYF. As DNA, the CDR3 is TGTGCCAGCAGTGAAGGGCAGTTCACAGATACGCTGTATTTT.

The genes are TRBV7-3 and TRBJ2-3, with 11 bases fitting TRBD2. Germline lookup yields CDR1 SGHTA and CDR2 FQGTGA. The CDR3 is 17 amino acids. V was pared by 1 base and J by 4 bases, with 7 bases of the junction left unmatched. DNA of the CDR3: TGTGCCAGCAGCTTAAGGCTAGCGGGAGGTGAGGCAGATACGCAGTATTTT. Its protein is CASSLRLAGGEADTQYF.

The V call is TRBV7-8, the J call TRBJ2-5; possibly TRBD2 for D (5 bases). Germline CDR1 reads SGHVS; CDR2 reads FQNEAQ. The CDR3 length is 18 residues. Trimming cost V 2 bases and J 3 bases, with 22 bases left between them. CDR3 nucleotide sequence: TGTGCCAGCAGCTTATTTCTCCACATAACGGAGGCGAAAGAGACCCAGTACTTC. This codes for CASSLFLHITEAKETQYF.

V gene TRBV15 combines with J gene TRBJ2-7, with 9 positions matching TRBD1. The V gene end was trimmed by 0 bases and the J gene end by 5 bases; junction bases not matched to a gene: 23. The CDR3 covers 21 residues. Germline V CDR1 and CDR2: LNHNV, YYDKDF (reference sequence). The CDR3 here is CATSRDLPWAAGGTGSHEQYF. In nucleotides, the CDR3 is TGTGCCACCAGCAGAGATCTCCCGTGGGCCGCCGGGGGGACAGGGTCCCACGAGCAGTACTTC.

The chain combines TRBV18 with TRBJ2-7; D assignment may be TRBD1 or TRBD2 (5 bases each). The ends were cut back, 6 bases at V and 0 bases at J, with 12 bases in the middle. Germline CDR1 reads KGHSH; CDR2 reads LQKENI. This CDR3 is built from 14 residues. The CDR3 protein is CASSNRDLSYEQYF. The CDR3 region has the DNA TGTGCCAGCTCCAACCGGGACCTCTCCTACGAGCAGTACTTC.

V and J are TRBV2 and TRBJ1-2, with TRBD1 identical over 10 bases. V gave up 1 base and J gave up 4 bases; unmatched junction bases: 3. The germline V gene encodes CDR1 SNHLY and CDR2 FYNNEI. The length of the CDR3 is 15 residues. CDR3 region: CASSEGGQGPYGYTF. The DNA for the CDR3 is TGTGCCAGCAGTGAAGGGGGACAGGGGCCCTATGGCTACACCTTC.

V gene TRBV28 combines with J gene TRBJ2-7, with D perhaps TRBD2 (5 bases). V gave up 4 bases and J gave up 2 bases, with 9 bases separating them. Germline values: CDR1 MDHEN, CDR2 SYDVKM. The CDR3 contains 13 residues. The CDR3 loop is CASSSGDTYEQYF. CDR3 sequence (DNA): TGTGCCAGCAGTTCCGGGGATACCTACGAGCAGTACTTC. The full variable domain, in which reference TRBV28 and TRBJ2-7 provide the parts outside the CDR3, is DVKVTQSSRYLVKRTGEKVFLECVQDMDHENMFWYRQDPGLGLRLIYFSYDVKMKEKGDIPEGYSVSREKKERFSLILESASTNQTSMYLCASSSGDTYEQYFGPGTRLTVT.

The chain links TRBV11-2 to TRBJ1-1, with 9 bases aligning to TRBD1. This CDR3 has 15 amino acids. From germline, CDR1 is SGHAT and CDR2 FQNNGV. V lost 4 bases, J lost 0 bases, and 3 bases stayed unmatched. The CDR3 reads CASSSYRGLNTEAFF. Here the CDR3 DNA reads TGTGCCAGCAGCTCTTACAGGGGGCTGAACACTGAAGCTTTCTTT.